This TCR beta chain was identified during a study of blood T cell repertoires in COVID-19. Study summary: The samples span acute and convalescent COVID-19 from the United States, Italy and Spain.

The germline gives CDR1 SGHVS, CDR2 FNYEAQ. CDR3 length: 16 amino acids. Trimming at V came to 1 base and at J to 0 bases, leaving 3 bases not matched to a gene. Original processing methods: Amplifying reference gene primers gave estimates of nucleated cell counts. Sequencing used immunoSEQ multiplex PCR; TCRdb keeps in-frame clones, though not all of them. V, J and clone size reflect that table, while D and trimming were determined from the DNA. The sample comprises 350,000 to 400,000 clones, around 87% of which are singletons, and around 7% rests with the top ten. The TCR comes from a man aged 18 to 35 with active or convalescent COVID-19. This rearrangement joins TRBV7-6 to TRBJ2-1; the match to TRBD2 covers 7 bases. The material sequenced was peripheral blood. The CDR3 coding sequence is TGTGCCAGCAGCTTAGGGCCTAGCGGCTCCTACAATGAGCAGTTCTTC. It translates to CASSLGPSGSYNEQFF.